This T cell receptor beta chain was sequenced for a study of cytotoxic CD8 clonotypes in ibrutinib-treated CLL. Overall study results and limits: Clonality was elevated at ibrutinib response and had returned toward baseline at progression.

To note about this clone: Antigen specificity is unknown.

V was clipped by 5 bases and J by 0 bases, with 8 bases between them. The CDR3 runs to 13 residues. Per germline, CDR1 MNHNY and CDR2 SVGAGI (reference sequence). Assay used: immunoSEQ multiplex PCR; TCRdb lists only in-frame clones, some missing. This sample has 26,000 or so clones; 62% occur once, and the top ten carry 11% to 15%. Cryopreserved PBMCs provided around 1.9 micrograms of genomic DNA for the TCR beta libraries. This clonotype originated in a human donor with chronic lymphocytic leukemia. Sequencing was performed on PBMCs, taken before ibrutinib treatment. The chain joins TRBV6-6 to TRBJ2-7, with D perhaps given as TRBD1 or TRBD2 (5 bases each). CDR3 in amino acids: CASSGGGSYEQYF. In DNA form, the CDR3 reads TGTGCCAGCAGTGGTGGGGGCTCCTACGAGCAGTACTTC.